Below, 31 T cell receptor beta chains from the same sample are listed, as sequenced in a study of blood T cell repertoires in COVID-19. Method: immunoSEQ multiplex PCR; TCRdb's copy keeps in-frame clones and lacks some. This sample has 90,000 to 120,000 clones, with around 66% found just once. The sample consisted of peripheral blood. All receptors come from a man older than 75 with acute or convalescent COVID-19.

The chain employs TRBV6-5 and TRBJ1-2; no definite D call. Trimming took 8 bases from V and 8 from J, leaving 15 bases between them. This CDR3 is 12 amino acids long. Germline CDR1 and CDR2: MNHEY and SVGAGI. CDR3 sequence: CASARGGGGYTF. DNA for the CDR3: TGTGCCAGCGCCAGAGGAGGAGGAGGCTACACCTTC.

V and J are TRBV28 and TRBJ1-1, with a tentative D call TRBD1 (5 bases). The CDR3 covers 15 residues. Trimming cost V 3 bases and J 1 base, with 12 bases left between them. CDR1 is MDHEN, CDR2 SYDVKM, per germline. The CDR3: CASSFDSIRNTEAFF. In nucleotides, the CDR3 is TGTGCCAGCAGTTTCGACAGCATCAGGAACACTGAAGCTTTCTTT.

The J gene is TRBJ2-1, the V gene TRBV5-6; possible D gene TRBD2, 5 bases. Germline V CDR1 and CDR2: SGHDT, YYEEEE. V was cut by 0 bases and J by 0 bases, with 10 bases left in between. The CDR3 length is 16 residues. The CDR3: CASSLGLGSSYNEQFF. In DNA form, the CDR3 reads TGTGCCAGCAGCTTGGGGTTGGGGAGCTCCTACAATGAGCAGTTCTTC.

The V and J genes are TRBV6-5 and TRBJ1-3; D gene uncertain. V was pared by 2 bases and J by 0 bases, with 11 bases between. This CDR3 spans 16 amino acids. In germline, CDR1 is MNHEY, CDR2 SVGAGI. In DNA form, the CDR3 reads TGTGCCAGCAGTTACGGTGGTAGGAGCTCTGGAAACACCATATATTTT. Amino acids: CASSYGGRSSGNTIYF.

V usage is TRBV6-5 and J usage is TRBJ2-2; D unclear. Trimming cost V 6 bases and J 5 bases, with 7 bases left between them. Germline V CDR1 and CDR2: MNHEY, SVGAGI. CDR3 length: 12 residues. The CDR3 sequence: CASRRQTGELFF. DNA for the CDR3: TGTGCCAGCAGGAGACAAACCGGGGAGCTGTTTTTT.

This chain uses TRBV7-9 with TRBJ2-3; a possible D gene is TRBD1 (5 bases). Per germline, CDR1 SEHNR and CDR2 FQNEAQ (reference sequence). CDR3 length: 12 residues. V lost 2 bases and J 5 bases, leaving 5 bases between the germline ends. This CDR3 reads CASSLQGDTQYF. In DNA form, the CDR3 reads TGTGCCAGCAGCTTACAGGGAGATACGCAGTATTTT.

V is TRBV27 and J is TRBJ1-3; 9 bases agree with TRBD1. The V and J ends lost 5 bases and 0 bases, in that order; junction bases with no gene match: 8. There are 17 residues in the CDR3. Germline loops: CDR1 MNHEY, CDR2 SMNVEV (reference sequence). The CDR3 DNA is TGTGCCAGCAGTCCGAGGACAGGGGAAAGCTCTGGAAACACCATATATTTT. It codes for CASSPRTGESSGNTIYF.

V gene TRBV7-6 combines with J gene TRBJ2-5; D is possibly TRBD2 (5 bases). The CDR3 covers 15 residues. The V gene lost 2 bases and the J gene lost 1 base, with 11 bases spanning the gap. CDR1 and CDR2 from the germline V gene are SGHVS and FNYEAQ. The CDR3: CASSLWSGVQETQYF. The CDR3 DNA reads as TGTGCCAGCAGCTTATGGAGCGGAGTCCAAGAGACCCAGTACTTC.

The V call is TRBV10-1, the J call TRBJ2-7, with TRBD2 matching over 12 bases. This CDR3 is 15 amino acids long. The V and J ends lost 5 bases and 2 bases, in that order; junction bases with no gene match: 4. Germline V gene data show CDR1 as WNHNN and CDR2 as SYGVQD (reference sequence). This CDR3 reads CASSRSSGRAYEQYF. In DNA, the CDR3 is TGCGCCAGCAGTAGGTCTAGCGGGAGGGCCTACGAGCAGTACTTC.

The chain has TRBV4-1 and TRBJ2-7, with a weak D call TRBD1 (6 bases). This CDR3 is built from 14 residues. The germline V gene has CDR1 MGHRA and CDR2 YSYEKL. V lost 4 bases and J lost 4, with 14 bases in between. This CDR3 is CASSRPGQFYEQYF. CDR3 DNA: TGCGCCAGCAGCCGACCGGGACAATTTTACGAGCAGTACTTC.

This clone showed up many times. The chain combines TRBV25-1 with TRBJ2-3; D is perhaps TRBD2 (5 bases). V lost 2 bases, J lost 4 bases, and 13 bases lay in between. The length of the CDR3 is 15 residues. Germline V CDR1 and CDR2: MGHDK, SYGVNS. CDR3 amino acids: CASSEGFVEADTQYF. The CDR3 nucleotides read TGTGCCAGCAGTGAAGGCTTCGTGGAGGCAGATACGCAGTATTTT.

About this clone: This sample also contains other DNA sequences that code for the same CDR3. V gene TRBV6-2 or TRBV6-3 combines with J gene TRBJ2-2; 12 nucleotides match TRBD2. J lost 5 bases, V lost 5 bases, and 3 bases had no gene match. This CDR3 comprises 15 residues. CDR1 and CDR2 (germline): MNHEY, SVGEGT. The CDR3 reads CASSQTSGRTGELFF. The CDR3 DNA follows: TGTGCCAGCAGTCAGACTAGCGGGAGAACCGGGGAGCTGTTTTTT.

The V call is TRBV6-5, the J call TRBJ2-5; perhaps TRBD1 as D (6 bases). This CDR3 comprises 14 residues. Trimming pared 6 bases from V and 5 bases from J, leaving 16 bases between. CDR1 is MNHEY, CDR2 SVGAGI, per germline. The DNA of the CDR3 is TGTGCCAGCAGACGAGGACAGTTAAGCGAGACCCAGTACTTC. Translation gives CASRRGQLSETQYF.

This chain joins TRBV24-1 and TRBJ2-1; TRBD1 agrees at 8 bases. CDR1 KGHDR and CDR2 SFDVKD come from the germline V gene. V gave up 4 bases and J gave up 4 bases; unmatched junction bases: 8. The CDR3 sequence is 16 residues long. The CDR3 loop reads CATSDRGQGPYNEQFF. In DNA, the CDR3 is TGTGCCACCAGTGACCGAGGACAGGGCCCTTACAATGAGCAGTTCTTC.

V gene TRBV6-5 combines with J gene TRBJ2-5; D remains ambiguous. Germline V gene data show CDR1 as MNHEY and CDR2 as SVGAGI. Trimming stripped 1 base from V and 6 bases from J, with 12 bases between. The CDR3 is made up of 14 amino acids. CDR3: CASSYLGQAQTQYF. Written as DNA, the CDR3 is TGTGCCAGCAGTTACTTAGGCCAGGCCCAGACCCAGTACTTC.

The rearrangement joins TRBV28 to TRBJ1-3; no definite D call. CDR3 length: 11 residues. Germline V gene data show CDR1 as MDHEN and CDR2 as SYDVKM. The V and J ends lost 3 bases and 7 bases respectively, with 4 bases between them. This CDR3 reads CASSFANTIYF. The CDR3 coding sequence is TGTGCCAGCAGTTTTGCGAACACCATATATTTT.

The V and J genes are TRBV6-5 and TRBJ1-2; D possibly corresponds to TRBD1 (6 bases). This CDR3 is 13 amino acids long. The V end lost 2 bases, the J end lost 9 bases, and 13 bases lay between the germline ends. Germline CDR1 and CDR2: MNHEY and SVGAGI. The CDR3 nucleotides read TGTGCCAGCAGTTACGTCCTACAGGGAAGCTACACCTTC. Translating gives CASSYVLQGSYTF.

The chain carries TRBV19 and TRBJ1-5; TRBD1 might be the D (6 bases). The CDR3 has 14 amino acids. V was cut by 1 base and J by 6 bases, with 10 bases left in between. Germline loops: CDR1 LNHDA, CDR2 SQIVND (reference sequence). CDR3 loop: CASSIGTAVQPQHF. The DNA for the CDR3 is TGTGCCAGTAGTATAGGGACAGCTGTTCAGCCCCAGCATTTT.

This clone was counted a few times. The chain joins TRBV14 to TRBJ2-7, with D tentatively TRBD2 (6 bases). The V and J ends lost 1 base and 3 bases respectively, with 13 bases between them. Germline V gene lookup returns CDR1 SGHDN and CDR2 FVKESK. The CDR3 contains 15 residues. The CDR3 nucleotides are TGTGCCAGCAGCCAAGCCCTCACGGGGGTCTACGAGCAGTACTTC. This sequence encodes CASSQALTGVYEQYF. Using reference TRBV14 and TRBJ2-7 for the parts outside the CDR3, the full variable domain is EAGVTQFPSHSVIEKGQTVTLRCDPISGHDNLYWYRRVMGKEIKFLLHFVKESKQDESGMPNNRFLAERTGGTYSTLKVQPAELEDSGVYFCASSQALTGVYEQYFGPGTRLTVT.

This clone turned up a few times. This rearrangement joins TRBV24-1 to TRBJ2-3, with TRBD2 matching 10 bases. The germline CDR1 and CDR2 sequences are KGHDR and SFDVKD. The CDR3 runs 15 residues. V was clipped by 9 bases and J by 1 base; unmatched bases: 6. The CDR3 DNA is TGTGCCACCCAGGTGGGGACTAGCGGCACAGATACGCAGTATTTT. This translates into CATQVGTSGTDTQYF.

The chain combines TRBV10-1 with TRBJ2-5, with a tentative D call TRBD1 (5 bases). CDR1 is WNHNN and CDR2 is SYGVQD in the germline V gene (reference sequence). Deletions cut 3 bases from V and 5 bases from J, with 7 bases between. The CDR3 totals 12 residues. CDR3 in amino acids: CASSDKGETQYF. The DNA of the CDR3 is TGCGCCAGCAGTGACAAGGGGGAGACCCAGTACTTC.

The chain combines TRBV7-9 with TRBJ2-4; possible D gene TRBD1, 5 bases. The ends were cut back, 3 bases at V and 4 bases at J, with 7 bases in the middle. The CDR3 is 13 amino acids. Germline V gene lookup returns CDR1 SEHNR and CDR2 FQNEAQ (reference sequence). The CDR3 is CASSFGAKNIQYF. The CDR3 DNA reads as TGTGCCAGCAGCTTTGGGGCAAAAAACATTCAGTACTTC.

The J gene is TRBJ2-7, the V gene TRBV4-3, with D possibly being TRBD2 (7 bases). CDR3 length equals 14 residues. Trimming cost V 0 bases and J 3 bases, with 9 bases left between them. The germline V gene has CDR1 LGHNA and CDR2 YSLEER. CDR3 coding DNA: TGCGCCAGCAGCCAAGAGGGGGGGCACTACGAGCAGTACTTC. Amino acids: CASSQEGGHYEQYF.

This chain connects TRBV5-1 to TRBJ2-1; no definite D call. The CDR3 totals 15 residues. CDR1 and CDR2 (germline): SGHRS, YFSETQ. Between the trimmed V and J ends, which lost 1 base and 5 bases, there was a span of 13 bases. The CDR3 DNA reads as TGCGCCAGCAGCTTGTCAGGTCAGCCCAACAATGAGCAGTTCTTC. Its protein is CASSLSGQPNNEQFF. The full variable domain, with the rest looked up from reference TRBV5-1 and TRBJ2-1, is KAGVTQTPRYLIKTRGQQVTLSCSPISGHRSVSWYQQTPGQGLQFLFEYFSETQRNKGNFPGRFSGRQFSNSRSEMNVSTLELGDSALYLCASSLSGQPNNEQFFGPGTRLTVL.

This chain links TRBV7-2 with TRBJ2-7; D gene uncertain. The germline V gene has CDR1 SGHTA and CDR2 FQGNSA. Trimming removed 1 base at V and 0 bases at J, with 7 bases between. This CDR3 contains 14 residues. This CDR3 reads CASSLGLSSYEQYF. CDR3 nucleotide sequence: TGTGCCAGCAGCTTAGGGTTGAGCTCCTACGAGCAGTACTTC.

Ten or more counts support this clone. The chain couples TRBV6-4 to TRBJ1-1; D call uncertain. The CDR3 spans 14 residues. V lost 4 bases and J 4 bases, leaving 13 bases between the germline ends. CDR1 and CDR2 (germline): MRHNA, SNTAGT. The CDR3 DNA follows: TGTGCCAGCAGTGCTGGAGGGATTAGCACTGAAGCTTTCTTT. Translating it yields CASSAGGISTEAFF.

This chain uses TRBV20-1 with TRBJ2-3; 7 nucleotides match TRBD2. This CDR3 has 14 amino acids. V lost 3 bases and J lost 0; bases outside the gene matches: 3. The germline CDR1 and CDR2 sequences are DFQATT and SNEGSKA (reference sequence). CDR3 sequence: CSASKAGSTDTQYF. The CDR3 DNA follows: TGCAGTGCTAGTAAAGCGGGAAGCACAGATACGCAGTATTTT.

The J gene is TRBJ1-6, the V gene TRBV12-3 or TRBV12-4; no firm D call. The CDR3 loop spans 13 amino acids. Deletions cut 8 bases from V and 2 bases from J, with 7 bases between. The DNA for the CDR3 is TGTGCCAGCCAGGAACCCTATAATTCACCCCTCCACTTT. Translating gives CASQEPYNSPLHF.

The V and J genes are TRBV9 and TRBJ2-6; no clear D gene. This CDR3 is 14 amino acids long. Germline CDR1 is SGDLS and CDR2 is YYNGEE. Trimming removed 5 bases at V and 6 bases at J, with 12 bases between. CDR3 sequence (DNA): TGTGCCAGCAGTGGGCTAACCGAGGCCAACGTCCTGACTTTC. Its translation is CASSGLTEANVLTF.

The CDR3 is CSVDTWHEAFF. CDR3 nucleotides: TGCAGCGTTGATACGTGGCATGAAGCTTTCTTT. V gene TRBV29-1 combines with J gene TRBJ1-1, with no clear D. The germline V gene encodes CDR1 SQVTM and CDR2 ANQGSEA. Between the trimmed V and J ends, which lost 3 bases and 7 bases, there was a span of 9 bases. This CDR3 spans 11 amino acids.

The genes are TRBV5-8 and TRBJ2-1; 12 nucleotides line up with TRBD1. Germline values: CDR1 SGHTS, CDR2 YDEGEE. The CDR3 contains 16 residues. With V trimmed by 4 bases and J by 0 bases, 2 bases remained unmatched. The CDR3 region has the DNA TGTGCCAGCAGCCGGGACAGGGGGCCCTCCTACAATGAGCAGTTCTTC. Translating it yields CASSRDRGPSYNEQFF. Drawing the rest from reference TRBV5-8 and TRBJ2-1, the complete variable domain is EAGVTQSPTHLIKTRGQQATLRCSPISGHTSVYWYQQALGLGLQFLLWYDEGEERNRGNFPPRFSGRQFPNYSSELNVNALELEDSALYLCASSRDRGPSYNEQFFGPGTRLTVL.